These T cell receptor beta chains were read from a single sample in a study of blood T cells in healthy people across ages. TCRdb re-derived calls from the 5' RACE reads in MiXCR, one entry per CDR3 protein. This sample has 1.5 million to 2 million distinct CDR3 sequences, with about 31% found just once. The sequencing input was blood. The receptors come from a woman aged 25-40 years in good health. Both conserved end residues are part of each CDR3. D genes are given only for firm matches. Only some rows state a clone size, as once, few, many or a class for expanded clones.

>TRBJ1-2|-|TRBV4-2|-
CASRKGGMAYGYTF
TGTGCCAGCAGGAAGGGAGGGATGGCCTATGGCTACACCTTC
>TRBJ2-5|TRBD1|TRBV10-3|few
CAISARQGATETQYF
TGTGCCATCAGTGCTAGACAGGGGGCTACGGAGACCCAGTACTTC
>TRBJ2-7|TRBD1|TRBV10-3|-
CAISESPGTGNNYEQYF
TGTGCCATCAGTGAGTCCCCCGGGACAGGGAATAACTACGAGCAGTACTTC
>TRBJ2-5|-|TRBV20-1|-
CSALDWGSGTQYF
TGCAGTGCTCTGGACTGGGGGTCAGGGACCCAGTACTTC
>TRBJ2-7|TRBD1|TRBV7-6|-
CASSLALRGQGYSLREQYF
TGTGCCAGCAGCTTAGCGCTAAGGGGGCAGGGTTATAGCCTACGCGAGCAGTACTTC
>TRBJ2-1|-|TRBV30|-
CAWGYGDVTYNEQFF
TGTGCCTGGGGTTACGGGGACGTGACCTACAATGAGCAGTTCTTC
>TRBJ1-4|TRBD1|TRBV6-8|-
CASSYLCGTVATNEKLFF
TGTGCCAGCAGTTACTTATGCGGGACAGTGGCAACTAATGAAAAACTGTTTTTT
>TRBJ1-5|TRBD1|TRBV6-1|few
CANGQGDQPQHF
TGTGCCAACGGACAGGGCGATCAGCCCCAGCATTTT
>TRBJ2-7|TRBD2|TRBV4-1|many
CASSQLGTSAYEQYF
TGCGCCAGCAGCCAATTAGGGACTAGCGCCTACGAGCAGTACTTC
>TRBJ2-3|TRBD2|TRBV24-1|-
CATSDWKTSGTDTQYF
TGTGCCACCAGTGATTGGAAGACTAGCGGCACAGATACGCAGTATTTT
>TRBJ1-1|-|TRBV20-1|-
CSARGEIRTFF
TGCAGTGCTCGTGGGGAGATTAGGACTTTCTTT
>TRBJ2-7|-|TRBV27|-
CASSSGSSYEQHF
TGTGCCAGCAGTTCCGGTAGCTCCTACGAGCAGCACTTC
>TRBJ2-1|-|TRBV5-1|-
CASSDTLSGEVPGELFF
TGCGCCAGCAGCGACACCTTATCCGGAGAAGTGCCCGGGGAGCTGTTCTTC
>TRBJ1-5|TRBD1|TRBV4-1|-
CASSQVDRVNQPQHF
TGCGCCAGCAGCCAAGTAGACAGGGTAAATCAGCCCCAGCATTTT
>TRBJ1-1|-|TRBV5-1|many
CASSLQGTNTEAFF
TGCGCCAGCAGCTTGCAGGGTACAAACACTGAAGCTTTCTTT
>TRBJ1-2|TRBD1|TRBV28|few
CASTPQGLYGYTF
TGTGCCAGCACTCCACAGGGGCTCTATGGCTACACCTTC
>TRBJ2-7|TRBD2|TRBV20-1|-
CSAHGTSETYEQYF
TGCAGTGCACACGGGACTAGCGAGACCTACGAGCAGTACTTC
>TRBJ2-1|-|TRBV27|few
CASSVTTYGSYNEQFF
TGTGCCAGCAGTGTAACCACTTACGGGAGTTACAATGAGCAGTTCTTC
>TRBJ2-2|TRBD2|TRBV13|once
CASRTGGTNTGELFF
TGTGCCAGCCGCACGGGGGGAACGAACACCGGGGAGCTGTTTTTT
>TRBJ2-5|-|TRBV6-1|-
CATWVRREETQYF
TGTGCCACATGGGTAAGAAGAGAAGAGACCCAGTACTTC
>TRBJ2-3|TRBD2|TRBV12-3/TRBV12-4|-
CASSFSPGGGGADTQYF
TGTGCCAGCAGTTTTTCTCCTGGCGGGGGGGGGGCAGATACGCAGTATTTT